Below are 16 T cell receptor beta chains sequenced from a single sample in a study of blood T cells in healthy people across ages (dated by TCRdb to 2013 to 2016). Library preparation was by 5' RACE. The instrument given in TCRdb is Illumina HiSeq 2500. A second PCR of about 6 to 12 cycles was run with a J-beta primer mix and a sample-barcoded 5' primer. The public reads were run again by TCRdb, first through fastp at Q25 and then through MiXCR, and only productive beta chains were kept. Each CDR3 protein appears once, grouped with its most common genes and DNA. The sample has 550,000 to 800,000 distinct CDR3 sequences on record, 20% to 25% of them singletons. Roughly 3.4% of the sample rests with the top ten. Specimen: blood. The receptors stem from a man between 65 and 85 years old in good health.

V gene TRBV7-3 combines with J gene TRBJ2-2; no definite D call. The ends were cut back, 4 bases at V and 7 bases at J, with 7 bases in the middle. Germline V gene data show CDR1 as SGHTA and CDR2 as FQGTGA. The CDR3 extends over 12 amino acids. This CDR3 reads CASSYGYGELFF. The CDR3 DNA is TGTGCCAGCAGCTACGGTTACGGGGAGCTGTTTTTT.

This clonotype was found a few times. V usage is TRBV7-8 and J usage is TRBJ2-7; D may be TRBD1 (6 bases). The germline V gene has CDR1 SGHVS and CDR2 FQNEAQ. The V end lost 7 bases, the J end lost 0 bases, and 10 bases lay between the germline ends. CDR3 length: 13 amino acids. For the CDR3, the DNA is TGTGCCAGCACCCGGGACAACTCCTACGAGCAGTACTTC. Its protein product is CASTRDNSYEQYF.

With regard to this clonotype: A read error may account for a junction end that differs from germline. The CDR3 is CASRRDPGLGSGANVLTF. The CDR3 DNA follows: TGCGCCAGTAGGAGAGACCCGGGACTAGGCTCTGGGGCCAACGTCCTGACTTTC. The chain employs TRBV19 and TRBJ2-6; 8 nucleotides align to TRBD2. This CDR3 contains 18 residues. Germline V gives CDR1 LNHDA, CDR2 SQIVND (reference sequence).

The chain employs TRBV5-1 and TRBJ2-1; D is unclear. Germline V CDR1 and CDR2: SGHRS, YFSETQ. V was pared by 1 base and J by 0 bases, with 11 bases between. The CDR3 runs to 16 residues. The CDR3 coding sequence is TGCGCCAGCAGCTTGTGGTCCTGGGGCTCCTACAATGAGCAGTTCTTC. Residues: CASSLWSWGSYNEQFF. Full variable domain (remainder filled in from reference TRBV5-1 and TRBJ2-1): KAGVTQTPRYLIKTRGQQVTLSCSPISGHRSVSWYQQTPGQGLQFLFEYFSETQRNKGNFPGRFSGRQFSNSRSEMNVSTLELGDSALYLCASSLWSWGSYNEQFFGPGTRLTVL.

This clonotype was found a few times. V and J are TRBV7-9 and TRBJ2-5, with 11 positions matching TRBD1. The V and J ends lost 4 bases and 1 base, in that order; junction bases with no gene match: 5. The CDR3 extends over 16 amino acids. The germline gives CDR1 SEHNR, CDR2 FQNEAQ (reference sequence). The CDR3 sequence is CASSSGDRGIQETQYF. The CDR3 nucleotides are TGTGCCAGCAGCTCGGGGGACAGGGGGATCCAAGAGACCCAGTACTTC.

This clonotype has more than one count but fewer than ten. The chain employs TRBV20-1 and TRBJ2-5; 11 nucleotides match TRBD2. CDR3 size: 15 residues. Trimming at V came to 6 bases and at J to 5 bases, leaving 11 bases not matched to a gene. CDR1 DFQATT and CDR2 SNEGSKA come from the germline V gene (reference sequence). CDR3 DNA sequence: TGCAGTGCCCAGATACTAGCGGGAGTTGGGGAGACCCAGTACTTC. Translated, it gives CSAQILAGVGETQYF.

The genes are TRBV7-9 and TRBJ2-1; TRBD2 is a possible D gene (6 bases). The ends were cut back, 5 bases at V and 0 bases at J, with 14 bases in the middle. The CDR3 extends over 16 amino acids. Looked up from germline, CDR1 is SEHNR and CDR2 is FQNEAQ (reference sequence). CDR3 residues: CASSQGLHTSYNEQFF. In DNA, the CDR3 is TGTGCCAGCAGCCAGGGACTTCATACCTCCTACAATGAGCAGTTCTTC.

The genes are TRBV4-3 and TRBJ2-3; no firm D call. V was shortened by 3 bases and J by 6 bases, with 10 bases between the two germline ends. CDR3 length: 13 amino acids. Per germline, CDR1 LGHNA and CDR2 YSLEER. The DNA for the CDR3 is TGCGCCAGCAGCCAGCTAGAGGCGGATACGCAGTATTTT. Residues: CASSQLEADTQYF.

This clonotype has ten or more counts. The chain links TRBV7-3 to TRBJ2-1; D remains ambiguous. Germline V gene sequence: CDR1 SGHTA, CDR2 FQGTGA. The CDR3 runs 13 residues. The ends were cut back, 2 bases at V and 5 bases at J, with 7 bases in the middle. CDR3 coding DNA: TGTGCCAGCAGCTTATGGGCAAACAATGAGCAGTTCTTC. It is translated as CASSLWANNEQFF. Looking up the rest from reference TRBV7-3 and TRBJ2-1 gives the full variable domain: GAGVSQTPSNKVTEKGKYVELRCDPISGHTALYWYRQSLGQGPEFLIYFQGTGAADDSGLPNDRFFAVRPEGSVSTLKIQRTERGDSAVYLCASSLWANNEQFFGPGTRLTVL.

The chain links TRBV11-2 to TRBJ2-3; D remains ambiguous. Germline values: CDR1 SGHAT, CDR2 FQNNGV. The CDR3 sequence is 14 residues long. The V end lost 0 bases, the J end lost 3 bases, and 7 bases lay between the germline ends. The CDR3 region is CASSLDPRTDTQYF. The DNA of the CDR3 is TGTGCCAGCAGCTTAGATCCCCGAACAGATACGCAGTATTTT.

The chain links TRBV20-1 to TRBJ2-1; D is ambiguous. The germline V gene has CDR1 DFQATT and CDR2 SNEGSKA (reference sequence). There are 11 residues in the CDR3. The V and J ends lost 3 bases and 10 bases respectively, with 10 bases between them. The CDR3 coding sequence is TGCAGTGCTAGGCAATATGGCGAGCAGTTCTTC. The encoded protein is CSARQYGEQFF.

This chain connects TRBV9 to TRBJ2-7; 14 bases fit TRBD2. V gave up 4 bases and J gave up 0 bases; unmatched junction bases: 6. There are 17 residues in the CDR3. Germline lookup yields CDR1 SGDLS and CDR2 YYNGEE. CDR3 sequence: CASSPGTSGSRSYEQYF. The CDR3 DNA follows: TGTGCCAGCAGCCCTGGGACTAGCGGGAGTCGCTCCTACGAGCAGTACTTC.

This clonotype turned up a few times. V usage is TRBV9 and J usage is TRBJ2-2, with D maybe TRBD1 (6 bases). The CDR3 contains 16 residues. From germline, CDR1 is SGDLS and CDR2 YYNGEE. Deletions cut 4 bases from V and 9 bases from J, with 22 bases between. The CDR3 DNA follows: TGTGCCAGCAGCCCTCTTGGGGGCCCGCAGGCCAGGGAGCTGTTTTTT. Translating it yields CASSPLGGPQARELFF.

This clonotype was seen ten or more times. The chain couples TRBV4-3 to TRBJ2-7, with D uncertain. The V gene lost 4 bases and the J gene lost 2 bases, with 18 bases spanning the gap. This CDR3 region has 16 residues. The V gene's germline CDR1 is LGHNA and CDR2 YSLEER. The CDR3 region is CASSPGVNAPTYEQYF. CDR3 sequence (DNA): TGCGCCAGCAGCCCTGGGGTTAACGCCCCCACCTACGAGCAGTACTTC.

This chain connects TRBV20-1 to TRBJ2-7; 7 nucleotides line up with TRBD1. V lost 0 bases to trimming and J lost 5 bases; unmatched junction nucleotides: 7. Germline loops: CDR1 DFQATT, CDR2 SNEGSKA (reference sequence). The CDR3 has 14 residues. The CDR3 loop is CSARDYRGRNEQYF. The CDR3 DNA follows: TGCAGTGCTAGAGATTACAGGGGTCGGAACGAGCAGTACTTC.

A few counts support this clonotype. The chain's CDR3 is CASSTGTGWDTQYF. The CDR3 DNA follows: TGTGCCAGTAGTACCGGGACAGGGTGGGATACGCAGTATTTT. The chain is built from TRBV19 and TRBJ2-3; 9 nucleotides agree with TRBD1. V gave up 4 bases and J gave up 6 bases; unmatched junction bases: 5. CDR1 and CDR2 (germline): LNHDA, SQIVND (reference sequence). The CDR3 totals 14 residues.